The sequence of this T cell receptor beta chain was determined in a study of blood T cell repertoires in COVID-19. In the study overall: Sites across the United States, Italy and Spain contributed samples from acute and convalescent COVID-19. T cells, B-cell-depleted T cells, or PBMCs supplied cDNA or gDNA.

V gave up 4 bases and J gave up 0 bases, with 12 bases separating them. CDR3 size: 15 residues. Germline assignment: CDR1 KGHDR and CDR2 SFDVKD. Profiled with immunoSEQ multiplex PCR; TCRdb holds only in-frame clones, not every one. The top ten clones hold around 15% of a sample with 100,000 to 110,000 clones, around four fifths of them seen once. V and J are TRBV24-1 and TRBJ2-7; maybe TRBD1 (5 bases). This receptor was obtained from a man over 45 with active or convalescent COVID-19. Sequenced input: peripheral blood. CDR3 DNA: TGTGCCACCAGTGACGCGACAGAAAGCTCCTACGAGCAGTACTTC. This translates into CATSDATESSYEQYF.